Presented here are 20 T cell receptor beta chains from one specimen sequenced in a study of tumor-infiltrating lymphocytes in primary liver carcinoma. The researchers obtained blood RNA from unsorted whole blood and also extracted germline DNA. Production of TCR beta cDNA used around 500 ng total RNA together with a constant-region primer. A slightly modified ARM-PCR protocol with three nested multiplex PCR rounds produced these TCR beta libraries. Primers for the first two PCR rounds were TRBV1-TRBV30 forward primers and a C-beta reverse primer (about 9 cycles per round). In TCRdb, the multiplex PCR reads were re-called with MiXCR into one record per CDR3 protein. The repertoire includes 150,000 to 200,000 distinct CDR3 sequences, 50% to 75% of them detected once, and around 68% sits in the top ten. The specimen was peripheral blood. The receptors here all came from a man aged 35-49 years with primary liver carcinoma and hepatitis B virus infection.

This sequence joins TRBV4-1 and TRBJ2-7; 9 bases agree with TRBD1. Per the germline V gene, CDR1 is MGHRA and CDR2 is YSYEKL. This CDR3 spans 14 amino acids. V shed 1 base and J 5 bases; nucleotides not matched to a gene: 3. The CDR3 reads CASSQVTGGHEQYF. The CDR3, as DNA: TGCGCCAGCAGCCAAGTTACAGGGGGCCACGAGCAGTACTTC.

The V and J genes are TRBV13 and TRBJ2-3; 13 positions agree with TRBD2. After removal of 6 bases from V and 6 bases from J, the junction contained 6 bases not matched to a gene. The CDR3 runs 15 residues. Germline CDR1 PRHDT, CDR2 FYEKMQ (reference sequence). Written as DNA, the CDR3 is TGTGCCAGCAGTCCACCGACTAGCGGGAGGGATACGCAGTATTTT. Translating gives CASSPPTSGRDTQYF.

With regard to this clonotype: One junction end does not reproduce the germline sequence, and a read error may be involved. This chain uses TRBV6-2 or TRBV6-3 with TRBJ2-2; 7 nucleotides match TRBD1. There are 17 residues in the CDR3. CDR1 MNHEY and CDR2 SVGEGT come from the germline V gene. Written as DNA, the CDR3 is TGTGCCAACAGTCACCGAGGGGGCCCGGCAGGGACCGGGGAGCTGTTTTTT. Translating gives CANSHRGGPAGTGELFF.

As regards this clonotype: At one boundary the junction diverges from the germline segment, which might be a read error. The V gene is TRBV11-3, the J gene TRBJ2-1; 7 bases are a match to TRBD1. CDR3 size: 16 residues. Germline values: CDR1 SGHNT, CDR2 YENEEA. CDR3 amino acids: CASSPRGPGQLNGQFF. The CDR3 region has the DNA TGTGCCAGCAGCCCAAGGGGGCCCGGACAGCTTAATGGGCAGTTCTTC. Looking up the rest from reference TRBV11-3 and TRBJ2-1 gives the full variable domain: EAGVVQSPRYKIIEKKQPVAFWCNPISGHNTLYWYLQNLGQGPELLIRYENEEAVDDSQLPKDRFSAERLKGVDSTLKIQPAELGDSAVYLCASSPRGPGQLNGQFFGPGTRLTVL.

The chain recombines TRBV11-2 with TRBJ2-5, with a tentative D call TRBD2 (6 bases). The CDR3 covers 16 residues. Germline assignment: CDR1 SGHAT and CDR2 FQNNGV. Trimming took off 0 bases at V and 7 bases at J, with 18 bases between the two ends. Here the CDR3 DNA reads TGTGCCAGCAGCTTAGATCGGCTCGCGGGGTGGTGGACCCAGTACTTC. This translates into CASSLDRLAGWWTQYF.

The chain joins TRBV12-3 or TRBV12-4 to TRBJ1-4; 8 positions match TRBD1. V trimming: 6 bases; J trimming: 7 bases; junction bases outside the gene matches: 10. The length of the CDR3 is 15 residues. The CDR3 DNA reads TGTGCCAGCAGGGGAGGACAGGGAGGGAGTGAAAAACTGTTTTTT. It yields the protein CASRGGQGGSEKLFF.

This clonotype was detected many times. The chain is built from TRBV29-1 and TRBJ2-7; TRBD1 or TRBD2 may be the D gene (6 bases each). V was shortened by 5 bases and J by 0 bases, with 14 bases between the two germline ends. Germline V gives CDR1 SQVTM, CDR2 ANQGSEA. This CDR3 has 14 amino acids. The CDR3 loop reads CSVLYGGPSYEQYF. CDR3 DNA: TGCAGCGTTCTGTATGGGGGGCCCTCCTACGAGCAGTACTTC.

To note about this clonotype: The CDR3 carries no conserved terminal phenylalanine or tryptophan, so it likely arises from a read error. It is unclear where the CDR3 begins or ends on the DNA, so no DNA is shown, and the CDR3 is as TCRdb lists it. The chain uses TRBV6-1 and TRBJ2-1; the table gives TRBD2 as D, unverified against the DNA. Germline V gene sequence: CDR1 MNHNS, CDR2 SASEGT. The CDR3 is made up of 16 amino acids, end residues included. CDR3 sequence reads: CASSANPGTSGDEQFI.

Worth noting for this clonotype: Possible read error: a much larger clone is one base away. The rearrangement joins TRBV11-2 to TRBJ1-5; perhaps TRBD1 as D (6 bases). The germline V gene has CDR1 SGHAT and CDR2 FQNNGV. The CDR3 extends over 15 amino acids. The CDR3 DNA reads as TGTGTCAGCAGCTTAGAAGGGGGGTTCGATCAGCCCCAGCATTTT. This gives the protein CVSSLEGGFDQPQHF.

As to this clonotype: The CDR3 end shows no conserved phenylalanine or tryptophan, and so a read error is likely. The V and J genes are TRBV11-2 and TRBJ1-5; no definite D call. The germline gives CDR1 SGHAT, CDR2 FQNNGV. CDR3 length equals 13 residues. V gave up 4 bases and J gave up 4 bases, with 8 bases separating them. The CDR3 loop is CASSSTGNQPQHY. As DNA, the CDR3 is TGTGCCAGCAGCTCCACTGGGAATCAGCCCCAGCATTAT.

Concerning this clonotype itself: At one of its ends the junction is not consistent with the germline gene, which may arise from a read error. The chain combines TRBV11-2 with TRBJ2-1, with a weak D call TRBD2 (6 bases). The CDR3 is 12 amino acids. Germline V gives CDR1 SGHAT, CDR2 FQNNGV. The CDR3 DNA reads TGTGCCAGCAGCTTAAGGGAGGTCGGAGGAATCTTC. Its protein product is CASSLREVGGIF.

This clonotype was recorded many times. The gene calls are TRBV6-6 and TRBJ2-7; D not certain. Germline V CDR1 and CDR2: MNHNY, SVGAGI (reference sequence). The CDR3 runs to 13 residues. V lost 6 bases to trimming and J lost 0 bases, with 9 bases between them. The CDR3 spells CASSPRSSYEQYF. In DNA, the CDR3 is TGTGCCAGCAGCCCCAGGAGCTCCTACGAGCAGTACTTC.

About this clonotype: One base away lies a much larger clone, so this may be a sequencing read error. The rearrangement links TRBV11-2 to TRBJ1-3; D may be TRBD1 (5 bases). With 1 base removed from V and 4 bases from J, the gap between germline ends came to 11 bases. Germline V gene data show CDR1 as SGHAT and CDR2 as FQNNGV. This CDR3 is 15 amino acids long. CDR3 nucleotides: TGTGCCAGCAGCTTAGGTCCAGGGACGGGAAACACCATATATTTT. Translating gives CASSLGPGTGNTIYF.

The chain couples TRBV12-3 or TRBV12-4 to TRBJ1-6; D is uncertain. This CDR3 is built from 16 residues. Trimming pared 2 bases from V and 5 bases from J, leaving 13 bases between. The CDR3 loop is CASSLNGVGDNSPLHF. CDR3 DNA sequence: TGTGCCAGCAGTTTAAATGGCGTCGGTGATAATTCACCCCTCCACTTT.

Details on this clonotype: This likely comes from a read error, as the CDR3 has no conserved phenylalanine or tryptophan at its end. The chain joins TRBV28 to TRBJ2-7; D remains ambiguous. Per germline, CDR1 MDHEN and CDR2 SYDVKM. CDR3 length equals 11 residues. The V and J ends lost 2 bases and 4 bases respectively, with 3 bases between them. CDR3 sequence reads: CASSLRYEQYS. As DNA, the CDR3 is TGTGCCAGCAGTTTAAGGTACGAGCAGTACTCC.

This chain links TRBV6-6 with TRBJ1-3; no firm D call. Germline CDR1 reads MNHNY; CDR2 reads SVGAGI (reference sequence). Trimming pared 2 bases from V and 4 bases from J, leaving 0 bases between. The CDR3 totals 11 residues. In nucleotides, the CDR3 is TGTGCCAGCAGTTACGGAAACACCATATATTTT. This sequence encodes CASSYGNTIYF.

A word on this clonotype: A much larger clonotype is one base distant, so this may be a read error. The CDR3 DNA is TGTGCCAGCAGCCCCCGGGACAGGGGTCTAGCGGGGGAGCTGTTTTTT. Protein sequence: CASSPRDRGLAGELFF. The V and J genes are TRBV11-2 and TRBJ2-2; 10 bases are a match to TRBD1. With V trimmed by 5 bases and J by 8 bases, 11 bases remained unmatched. Germline CDR1 is SGHAT and CDR2 is FQNNGV. CDR3 length: 16 residues.

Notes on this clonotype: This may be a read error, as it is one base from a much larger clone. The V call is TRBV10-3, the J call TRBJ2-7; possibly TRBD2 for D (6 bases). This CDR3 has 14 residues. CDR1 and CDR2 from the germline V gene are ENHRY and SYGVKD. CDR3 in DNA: TGTGACATCAGTGAGTCGATAGGGAGGAACGAGCAGTACTTC. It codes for CDISESIGRNEQYF.

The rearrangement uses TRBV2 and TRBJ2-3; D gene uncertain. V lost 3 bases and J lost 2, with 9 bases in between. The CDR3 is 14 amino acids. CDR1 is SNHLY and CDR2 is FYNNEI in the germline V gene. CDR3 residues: CASSDTVPTDTQYF. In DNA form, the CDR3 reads TGTGCCAGCAGTGACACAGTCCCCACAGATACGCAGTATTTT.

CDR3 in DNA: TGTGCCAGCAGTCAAACTAGCGGTAGCACAGATACGCAGTATTTT. This sequence encodes CASSQTSGSTDTQYF. J is TRBJ2-3 and V is TRBV6-5; TRBD2 aligns across 8 bases. The CDR3 extends over 15 amino acids. The germline V gene has CDR1 MNHEY and CDR2 SVGAGI. V lost 5 bases and J lost 0; bases outside the gene matches: 4.